This passage covers 8 T cell receptor beta chains from one sample sequenced in a study of T cells in Graves' hyperthyroidism and ophthalmopathy. The investigators amplified TCR beta CDR3 regions from RNA transcripts. RT-PCR in the first round (using the HTBI primer set) targeted the TCR CDR3. One entry per CDR3 protein results from TCRdb running MiXCR on the multiplex PCR reads. The sample comprises around 350,000 distinct CDR3 sequences, about 15% of which are singletons, and around a fifth rests with the top ten. Material for sequencing was blood. The origin of the receptors is a woman aged 30 to 39 with Graves' ophthalmopathy.

This sequence joins TRBV11-3 and TRBJ2-3, with 8 bases identical to TRBD2. Unmatched junction bases numbered 7, after V lost 0 bases and J lost 5 bases. Per germline, CDR1 SGHNT and CDR2 YENEEA. CDR3 size: 16 residues. The CDR3, as DNA: TGTGCCAGCAGCTTAGATTCCGGCGGGGGGATAGATACGCAGTATTTT. This codes for CASSLDSGGGIDTQYF.

This clonotype occurred many times. The gene calls are TRBV11-3 and TRBJ2-1, with 8 bases matching TRBD2. Germline V gene sequence: CDR1 SGHNT, CDR2 YENEEA. V was pared by 5 bases and J by 6 bases, with 12 bases of the junction left unmatched. The CDR3 is made up of 16 amino acids. The CDR3 is CASSRSGGPGVNEQFF. As DNA, the CDR3 is TGTGCCAGCAGCCGATCGGGGGGGCCTGGGGTCAATGAGCAGTTCTTC. The full variable domain, rest sourced from reference TRBV11-3 and TRBJ2-1, is EAGVVQSPRYKIIEKKQPVAFWCNPISGHNTLYWYLQNLGQGPELLIRYENEEAVDDSQLPKDRFSAERLKGVDSTLKIQPAELGDSAVYLCASSRSGGPGVNEQFFGPGTRLTVL.

This clonotype was observed once. This sequence may be a read error, since a much larger clone differs from it by one base. The J gene is TRBJ2-5, the V gene TRBV7-9; possible D gene TRBD2, 6 bases. The J call may be wrong; the DNA end is better matched by TRBJ2-1. The V gene's germline CDR1 is SEHNR and CDR2 FQNEAQ (reference sequence). The CDR3 sequence is 14 residues long. The CDR3 DNA reads TGTGCCAGCAGCCTGCGGAGGGAACAAGAGACCCAGTTCTTC. Translated: CASSLRREQETQFF.

The V and J genes are TRBV2 and TRBJ2-1, with 10 positions matching TRBD2. The CDR3 loop spans 16 amino acids. Germline V gene data show CDR1 as SNHLY and CDR2 as FYNNEI. V dropped 3 bases and J dropped 5; count of bases not matched to a gene: 7. Here the CDR3 reads CASSDPLAGVNNEQFF. DNA of the CDR3: TGTGCCAGCAGTGATCCCCTAGCGGGGGTAAACAATGAGCAGTTCTTC.

This clonotype was picked up many times. The chain has TRBV12-3 or TRBV12-4 and TRBJ2-1; D possibly uses TRBD1 or TRBD2 (6 bases each). The V gene lost 7 bases and the J gene lost 8 bases, with 15 bases spanning the gap. This CDR3 is built from 13 residues. As DNA, the CDR3 is TGTGCCAGCACCCCAGAGGGGGAGGATGAGCAGTTCTTC. Translated: CASTPEGEDEQFF.

The J gene is TRBJ2-5, the V gene TRBV29-1, with TRBD1 as a possible D gene (5 bases). The CDR3 sequence is 13 residues long. CDR1 and CDR2 from the germline V gene are SQVTM and ANQGSEA. V was cut by 2 bases and J by 7 bases, with 14 bases left in between. The CDR3 DNA follows: TGCAGCGTTGAACGCCAGGGCCCTGCGACCCAGTACTTC. Translation gives CSVERQGPATQYF.

In this sample, this clonotype turned up many times. This sequence joins TRBV18 and TRBJ1-1; D not resolved. Trimming stripped 2 bases from V and 0 bases from J, with 13 bases between. The CDR3 is 16 amino acids. Per the germline V gene, CDR1 is KGHSH and CDR2 is LQKENI. The CDR3 region has the DNA TGTGCCAGCTCACCAACGAGGGCCGCAATGAACACTGAAGCTTTCTTT. Protein sequence: CASSPTRAAMNTEAFF.

The CDR3 loop reads CAWSTGSGELFF. In nucleotides, the CDR3 is TGTGCCTGGAGTACGGGTTCCGGGGAGCTGTTTTTT. V is TRBV30 and J is TRBJ2-2; D gene unclear. The germline gives CDR1 GTSNPN, CDR2 SVGIG (reference sequence). The CDR3 consists of 12 residues. The V end lost 2 bases, the J end lost 6 bases, and 7 bases lay between the germline ends.